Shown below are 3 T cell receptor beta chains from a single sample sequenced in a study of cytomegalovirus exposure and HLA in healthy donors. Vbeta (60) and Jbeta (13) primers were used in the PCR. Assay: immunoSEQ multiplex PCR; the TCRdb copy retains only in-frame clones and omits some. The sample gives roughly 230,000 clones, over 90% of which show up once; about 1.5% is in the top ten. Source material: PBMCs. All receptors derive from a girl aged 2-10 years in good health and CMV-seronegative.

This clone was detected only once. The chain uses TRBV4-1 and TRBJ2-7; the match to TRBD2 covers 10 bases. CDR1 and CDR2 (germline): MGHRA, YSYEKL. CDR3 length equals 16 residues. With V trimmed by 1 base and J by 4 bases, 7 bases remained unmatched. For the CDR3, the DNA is TGCGCCAGCAGCCAAGTAGCGGGAGGAAAGAGATACGAGCAGTACTTC. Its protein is CASSQVAGGKRYEQYF.

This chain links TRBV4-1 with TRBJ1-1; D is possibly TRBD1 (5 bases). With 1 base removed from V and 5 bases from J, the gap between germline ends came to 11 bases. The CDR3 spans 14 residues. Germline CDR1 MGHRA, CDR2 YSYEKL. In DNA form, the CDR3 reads TGCGCCAGCAGCCAAGGGGGCCCGGTTACTGAAGCTTTCTTT. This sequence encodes CASSQGGPVTEAFF.

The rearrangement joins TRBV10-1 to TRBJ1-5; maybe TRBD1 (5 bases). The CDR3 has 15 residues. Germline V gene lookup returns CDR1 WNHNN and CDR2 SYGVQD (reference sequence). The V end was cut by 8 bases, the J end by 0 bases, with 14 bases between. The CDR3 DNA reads TGCGCCAGCCCTCACGTGGGGGGTAGCAATCAGCCCCAGCATTTT. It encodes CASPHVGGSNQPQHF.